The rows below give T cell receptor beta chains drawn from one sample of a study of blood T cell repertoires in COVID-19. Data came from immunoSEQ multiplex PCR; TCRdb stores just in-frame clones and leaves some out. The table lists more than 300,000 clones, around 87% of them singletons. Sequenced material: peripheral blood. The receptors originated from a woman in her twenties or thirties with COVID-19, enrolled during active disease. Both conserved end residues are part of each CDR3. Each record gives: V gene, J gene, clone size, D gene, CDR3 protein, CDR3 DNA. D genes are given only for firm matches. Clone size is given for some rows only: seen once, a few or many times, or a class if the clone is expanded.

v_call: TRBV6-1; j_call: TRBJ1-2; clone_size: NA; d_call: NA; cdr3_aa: CASSEGAYGYTF; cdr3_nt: TGTGCCAGCAGTGAAGGAGCGTATGGCTACACCTTC
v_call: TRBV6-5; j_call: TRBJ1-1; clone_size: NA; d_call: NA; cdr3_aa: CASSYSAGRTEAFF; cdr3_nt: TGTGCCAGCAGTTACTCGGCGGGGAGGACTGAAGCTTTCTTT
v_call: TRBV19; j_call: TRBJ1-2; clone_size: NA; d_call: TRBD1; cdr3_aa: CATTRQGTNYGYTF; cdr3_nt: TGTGCCACCACGAGACAGGGTACCAACTATGGCTACACCTTC
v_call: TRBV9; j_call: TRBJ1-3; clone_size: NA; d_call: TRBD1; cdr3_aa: CASSIQGLTGNTIYF; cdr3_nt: TGTGCCAGCAGCATACAGGGGCTCACTGGAAACACCATATATTTT
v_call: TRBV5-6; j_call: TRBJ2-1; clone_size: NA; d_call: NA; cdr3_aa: CASSFGSGAPHEQFF; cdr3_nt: NA
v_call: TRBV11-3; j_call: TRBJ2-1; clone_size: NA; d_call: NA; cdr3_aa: CASSLGGEPYNEQFF; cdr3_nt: TGTGCCAGCAGCTTGGGCGGGGAGCCCTACAATGAGCAGTTCTTC
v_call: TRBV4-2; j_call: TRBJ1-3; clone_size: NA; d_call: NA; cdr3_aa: CASSFPTGSSGNTIYF; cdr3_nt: TGTGCCAGCAGCTTTCCCACAGGGAGCTCTGGAAACACCATATATTTT
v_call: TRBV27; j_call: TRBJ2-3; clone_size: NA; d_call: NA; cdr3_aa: CASSLRGVPDTQYF; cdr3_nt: TGTGCCAGCAGTTTAAGAGGAGTTCCAGATACGCAGTATTTT
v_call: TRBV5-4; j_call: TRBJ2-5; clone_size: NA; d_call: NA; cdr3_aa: CASSLDSSQETQYF; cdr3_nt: TGTGCCAGCAGCTTGGATTCGTCTCAAGAGACCCAGTACTTC
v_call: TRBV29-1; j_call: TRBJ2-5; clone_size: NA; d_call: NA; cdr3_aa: CSVVVGRETQYF; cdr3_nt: TGCAGCGTTGTGGTAGGGAGGGAGACCCAGTACTTC
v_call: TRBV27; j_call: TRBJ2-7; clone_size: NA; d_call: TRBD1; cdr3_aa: CASSITGAPYEQYF; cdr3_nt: TGTGCCAGCAGTATCACAGGGGCCCCCTACGAGCAGTACTTC
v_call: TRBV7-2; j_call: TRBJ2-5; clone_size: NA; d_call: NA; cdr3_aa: CASSLQGRTETQYF; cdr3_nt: TGTGCCAGCAGCTTACAGGGGAGAACAGAGACCCAGTACTTC
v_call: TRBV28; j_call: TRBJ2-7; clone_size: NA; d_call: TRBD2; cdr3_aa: CASSLFTSGRGTPYEQYF; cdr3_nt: TGTGCCAGCAGTTTGTTTACTAGCGGGAGGGGTACCCCCTACGAGCAGTACTTC
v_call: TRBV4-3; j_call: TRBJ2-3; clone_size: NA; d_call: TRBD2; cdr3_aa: CASSRQAGLAGISSTDTQYF; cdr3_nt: TGCGCCAGCAGCCGCCAGGCTGGACTAGCGGGAATATCTAGCACAGATACGCAGTATTTT
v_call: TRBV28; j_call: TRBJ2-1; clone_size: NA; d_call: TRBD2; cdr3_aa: CASSLMGLAGNNEQFF; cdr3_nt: TGTGCCAGCAGTTTAATGGGACTAGCGGGGAACAATGAGCAGTTCTTC
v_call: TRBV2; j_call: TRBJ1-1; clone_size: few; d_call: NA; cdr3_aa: CASSVRVWDTEAFF; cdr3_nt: TGTGCCAGCAGTGTGCGGGTGTGGGACACTGAAGCTTTCTTT
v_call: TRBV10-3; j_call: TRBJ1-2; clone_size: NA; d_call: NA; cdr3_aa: CAIFTGNYGYTF; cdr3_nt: TGTGCCATATTTACAGGGAACTATGGCTACACCTTC
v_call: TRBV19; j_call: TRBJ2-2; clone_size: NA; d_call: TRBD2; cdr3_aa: CASTKESGRVGGELFF; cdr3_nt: TGTGCCAGTACCAAAGAGAGCGGGAGAGTAGGCGGGGAGCTGTTTTTT
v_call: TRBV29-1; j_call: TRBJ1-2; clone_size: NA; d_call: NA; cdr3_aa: CSVDRQGYGYTF; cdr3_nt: TGCAGCGTTGATCGGCAGGGCTATGGCTACACCTTC
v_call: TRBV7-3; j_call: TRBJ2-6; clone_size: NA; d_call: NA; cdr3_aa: CASSPSPGVGANVLTF; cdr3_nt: TGTGCCAGCAGCCCGAGTCCAGGGGTCGGGGCCAACGTCCTGACTTTC
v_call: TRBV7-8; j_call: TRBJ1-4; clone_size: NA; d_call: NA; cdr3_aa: CASSFGRLATNEKLFF; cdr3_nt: TGTGCCAGCAGCTTCGGCAGGCTTGCAACTAATGAAAAACTGTTTTTT
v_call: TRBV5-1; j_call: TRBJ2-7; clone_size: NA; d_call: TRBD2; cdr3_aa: CASSLVSSGFYEQYF; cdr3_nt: TGCGCCAGCAGCTTGGTGTCTAGCGGATTCTACGAGCAGTACTTC
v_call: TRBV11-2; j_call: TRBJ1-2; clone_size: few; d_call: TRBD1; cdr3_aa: CASSSKGQTNYGYTF; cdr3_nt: TGTGCCAGCAGCTCAAAGGGACAGACTAACTATGGCTACACCTTC
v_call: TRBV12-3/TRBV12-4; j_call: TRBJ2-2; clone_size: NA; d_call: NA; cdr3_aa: CASSRNTGELFF; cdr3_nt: TGTGCCAGCAGCCGGAACACCGGGGAGCTGTTTTTT
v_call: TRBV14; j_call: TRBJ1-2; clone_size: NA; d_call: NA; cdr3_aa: CASSQAPGTPYGYTF; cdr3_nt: TGTGCCAGCAGCCAAGCCCCCGGGACTCCCTATGGCTACACCTTC
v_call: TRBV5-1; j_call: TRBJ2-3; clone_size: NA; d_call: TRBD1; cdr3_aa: CASSSQGFTDTQYF; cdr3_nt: TGCGCCAGCAGCTCACAGGGGTTCACAGATACGCAGTATTTT
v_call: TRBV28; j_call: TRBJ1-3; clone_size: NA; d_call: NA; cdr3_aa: CATLDSSGNTIYF; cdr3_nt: TGTGCCACCCTTGACAGCTCTGGAAACACCATATATTTT
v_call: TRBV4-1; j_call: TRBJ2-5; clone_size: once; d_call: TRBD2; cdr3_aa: CASSQLSSGGGETQYF; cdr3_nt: TGCGCCAGCAGCCAACTTTCTAGCGGGGGAGGAGAGACCCAGTACTTC
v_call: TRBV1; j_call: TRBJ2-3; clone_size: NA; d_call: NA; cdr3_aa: CTSSPGQGPHTQYF; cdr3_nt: TGCACCAGCAGCCCAGGGCAGGGTCCACATACGCAGTATTTT
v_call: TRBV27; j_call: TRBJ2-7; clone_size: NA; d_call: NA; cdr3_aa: CASSHSRDNLYEQYF; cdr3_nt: TGTGCCAGCAGTCACTCTAGGGACAATCTCTACGAGCAGTACTTC
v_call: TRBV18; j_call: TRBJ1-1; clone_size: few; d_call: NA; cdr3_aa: CASSPRENTEAFF; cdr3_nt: TGTGCCAGCTCACCGAGAGAGAACACTGAAGCTTTCTTT
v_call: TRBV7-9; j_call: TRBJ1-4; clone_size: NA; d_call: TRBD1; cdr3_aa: CASSPPEGTGEEKLFF; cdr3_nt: TGTGCCAGCAGCCCCCCTGAGGGGACAGGGGAAGAAAAACTGTTTTTT
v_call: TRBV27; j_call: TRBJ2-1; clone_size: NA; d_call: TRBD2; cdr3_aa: CASSFLTSGSSYNEQFF; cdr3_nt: TGTGCCAGCAGTTTCCTGACTAGCGGGAGTTCCTACAATGAGCAGTTCTTC
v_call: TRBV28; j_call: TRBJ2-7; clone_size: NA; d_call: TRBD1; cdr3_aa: CASRIPDRGYEQYF; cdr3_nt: TGTGCCAGCAGGATTCCGGACAGGGGGTACGAGCAGTACTTC
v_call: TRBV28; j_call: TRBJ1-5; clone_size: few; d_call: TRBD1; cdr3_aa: CASSSAGTGSNQPQHF; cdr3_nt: TGTGCCAGCAGTTCGGCCGGGACAGGGAGCAATCAGCCCCAGCATTTT
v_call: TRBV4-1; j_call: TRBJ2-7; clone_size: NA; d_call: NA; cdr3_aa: CASSQGRGNEQYF; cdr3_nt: TGCGCCAGCAGCCAAGGTCGGGGGAACGAGCAGTACTTC
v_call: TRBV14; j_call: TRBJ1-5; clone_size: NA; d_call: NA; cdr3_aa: CASSQARVGQPQHF; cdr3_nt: TGTGCCAGCAGCCAAGCGAGGGTGGGTCAGCCCCAGCATTTT
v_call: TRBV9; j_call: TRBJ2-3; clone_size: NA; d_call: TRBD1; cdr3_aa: CASSVEGAPPDTQYF; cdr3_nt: TGTGCCAGCAGCGTAGAGGGGGCCCCCCCAGATACGCAGTATTTT
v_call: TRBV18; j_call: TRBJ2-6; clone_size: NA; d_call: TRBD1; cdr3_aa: CASSPLGQGTLGANVLTF; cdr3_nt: TGTGCCAGCTCACCACTGGGACAGGGGACTCTAGGGGCCAACGTCCTGACTTTC
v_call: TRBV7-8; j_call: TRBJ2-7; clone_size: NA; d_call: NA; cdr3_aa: CASSPGNTHSYEQYF; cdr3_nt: TGTGCCAGCAGCCCCGGGAACACGCACTCCTACGAGCAGTACTTC
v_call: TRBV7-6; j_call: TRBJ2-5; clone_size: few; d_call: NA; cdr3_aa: CASSSRPEAQYF; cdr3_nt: TGTGCCAGCAGCTCCCGCCCTGAGGCCCAGTACTTC
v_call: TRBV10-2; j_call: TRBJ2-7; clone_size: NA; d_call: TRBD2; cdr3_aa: CASSGLADPYEQYF; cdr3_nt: TGCGCCAGCAGTGGACTAGCGGACCCCTACGAGCAGTACTTC